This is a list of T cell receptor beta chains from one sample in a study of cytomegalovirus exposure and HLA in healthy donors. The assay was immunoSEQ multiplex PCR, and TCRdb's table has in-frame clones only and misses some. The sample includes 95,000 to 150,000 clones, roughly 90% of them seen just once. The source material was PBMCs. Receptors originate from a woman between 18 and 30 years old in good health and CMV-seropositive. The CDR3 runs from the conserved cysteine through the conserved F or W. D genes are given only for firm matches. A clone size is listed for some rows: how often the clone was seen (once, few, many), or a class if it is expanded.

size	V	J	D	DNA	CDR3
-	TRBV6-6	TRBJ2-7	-	TGTGCCAGCAGTCGGAGCTACGAGCAGTACTTC	CASSRSYEQYF
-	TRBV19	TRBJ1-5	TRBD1	TGTGCCAGTAGTAGACAGGGACAGCCCCAGCATTTT	CASSRQGQPQHF
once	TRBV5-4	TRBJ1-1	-	TGTGCCAGCAGCTGGATGACAGAGAACACTGAAGCTTTCTTT	CASSWMTENTEAFF
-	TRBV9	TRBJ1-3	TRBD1	TGTGCCAGCAGCGAGACGGGACAGGGATACTCTGGAAACACCATATATTTT	CASSETGQGYSGNTIYF
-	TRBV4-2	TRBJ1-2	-	TGTGCCAGCAGCCAAGTAGCAGCTAACTATGGCTACACCTTC	CASSQVAANYGYTF
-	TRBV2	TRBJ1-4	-	TGTGCCAGCAGCCAGGGGGAAAAACTGTTTTTT	CASSQGEKLFF
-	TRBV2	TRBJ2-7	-	TGTGCCACCGCTTATTCAGGGGATTACGAGCAGTACTTC	CATAYSGDYEQYF
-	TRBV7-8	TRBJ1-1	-	TGTGCCACCCATTCGGGCGGGGTCGCTTTCTTT	CATHSGGVAFF
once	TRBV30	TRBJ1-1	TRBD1	TGTGCCTGGAGTGTACAGGGGCTGGGAGTGAACACTGAAGCTTTCTTT	CAWSVQGLGVNTEAFF
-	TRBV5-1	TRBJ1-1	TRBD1	TGCGCCAGCAGCTTGGCCTTGCAGGGGGCGAGTGTAACTGAAGCTTTCTTT	CASSLALQGASVTEAFF
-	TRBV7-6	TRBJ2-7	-	TGTGCCAGCAGCTCCAACTCAGGGGATTTCTACGAGCAGTACTTC	CASSSNSGDFYEQYF
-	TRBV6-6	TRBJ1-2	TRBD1	TGTGCCAGCAGCCCCGAAACCGGACAGGGGAGCGGCTACACCTTC	CASSPETGQGSGYTF
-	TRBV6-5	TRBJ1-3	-	TGTGCCAGCAGTTACTCGAGCGACGGAACACCCATATATTTT	CASSYSSDGTPIYF